This T cell receptor beta chain was recovered during a study of blood T cells in healthy people across ages. CDR1 is MNHEY, CDR2 SVGEGT, per germline. The CDR3 runs 15 residues. Trimming left V 6 bases short and J 2 bases short, with 17 bases between. Using a J-beta primer mix together with a sample-barcoded 5' primer, a second PCR was run for about 7 to 12 cycles. The yield of each sample was at least 2.5 million CDR3-containing paired-end reads. TCRdb reprocessed the 5' RACE reads with MiXCR, giving one entry per CDR3 protein. The sample includes around 780,000 distinct CDR3 sequences, just over 55% of them seen just once.

The receptor was derived from a middle-aged man in good health. The material sequenced was blood. The chain has TRBV6-2 or TRBV6-3 and TRBJ2-7; D gene unclear. For the CDR3, the DNA is TGTGCCAGCAGGATAACCCGGGCGTTCACCTACGAGCAGTACTTC. Translating it yields CASRITRAFTYEQYF.